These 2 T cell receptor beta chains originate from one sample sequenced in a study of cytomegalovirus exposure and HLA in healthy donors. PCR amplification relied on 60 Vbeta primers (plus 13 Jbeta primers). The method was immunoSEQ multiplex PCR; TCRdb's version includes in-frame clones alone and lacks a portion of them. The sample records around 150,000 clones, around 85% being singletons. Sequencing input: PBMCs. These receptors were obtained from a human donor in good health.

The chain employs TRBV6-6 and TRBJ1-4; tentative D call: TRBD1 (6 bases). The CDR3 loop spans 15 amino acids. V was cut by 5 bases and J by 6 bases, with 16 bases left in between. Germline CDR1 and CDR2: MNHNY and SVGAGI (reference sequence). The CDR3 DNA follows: TGTGCCAGCAGTCACCCGGGCAGGGGTCATGAAAAACTGTTTTTT. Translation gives CASSHPGRGHEKLFF.

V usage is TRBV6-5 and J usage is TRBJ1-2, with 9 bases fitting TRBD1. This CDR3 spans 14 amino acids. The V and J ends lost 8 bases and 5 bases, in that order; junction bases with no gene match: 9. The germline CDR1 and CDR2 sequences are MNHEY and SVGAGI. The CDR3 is CASGLPGQGYGYTF. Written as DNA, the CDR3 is TGTGCCAGCGGACTCCCGGGACAGGGATATGGCTACACCTTC.